This T cell receptor (beta chain) came from a study of T cells in Graves' hyperthyroidism and ophthalmopathy. CDR3 size: 17 residues. V lost 1 base and J lost 1, with 17 bases in between. In germline, CDR1 is SGHAT, CDR2 FQDESV (reference sequence). Authors of the study amplified TCR beta CDR3 regions from RNA transcripts. When the TCR CDR3 underwent first-round RT-PCR, the HTBI primer set was used. TCRdb re-derived calls from the multiplex PCR reads in MiXCR, one entry per CDR3 protein. The sample has 500,000 to 700,000 distinct CDR3 sequences; around 17% are singletons. Study-wide results and caveats: Separation of ophthalmopathy from stable hyperthyroidism was achieved by a 13 V-J model.

The table lists this clonotype with many counts. Its antigen remains unidentified. The TCR comes from a woman aged 18-35 years with Graves' hyperthyroidism. The sample taken for sequencing was blood. The genes are TRBV11-1 and TRBJ2-7; D not certain. In nucleotides, the CDR3 is TGTGCCAGCAGCTTAGGTGATCCGGCTTGGGTTTCCTACGAGCAGTACTTC. This encodes CASSLGDPAWVSYEQYF. The whole variable domain, remainder taken from reference TRBV11-1 and TRBJ2-7, is EAEVAQSPRYKITEKSQAVAFWCDPISGHATLYWYRQILGQGPELLVQFQDESVVDDSQLPKDRFSAERLKGVDSTLKIQPAELGDSAMYLCASSLGDPAWVSYEQYFGPGTRLTVT.